This TCR beta chain originates from a study of shared clonotypes between healthy human individuals. Every donor, a Caucasian adult, lived in Nashville, Tennessee. The assay ran at deep level. Produced via immunoSEQ multiplex PCR; TCRdb's table is partial and in-frame only. The repertoire holds roughly 2.5 million clones, with roughly nine tenths as singletons. In germline, CDR1 is LNHDA, CDR2 SQIVND (reference sequence). The germline V and J ends were trimmed by 3 bases and 4 bases, with 13 bases remaining between them. CDR3 length equals 15 residues. Regarding this clone: Its antigen is not known.

Overall study results and limits: How much donors shared clonotypes was expected to be affected by sequencing depth. When compared with the clonotypes that were shared by all four sorted-subset donors, the non-shared clonotypes turned out to have lower generation probabilities.

Sequenced sample: naive CD4+ T cells sorted from blood. Subset noted: CD45RA+ positively selected. This chain connects TRBV19 to TRBJ1-5; D is undetermined. The clonotype was recovered from a man younger than 35 in good health. Here the CDR3 reads CASSMASLGNQPQHF. The DNA for the CDR3 is TGTGCCAGTAGTATGGCCAGCCTGGGAAATCAGCCCCAGCATTTT. Combining the CDR3 with reference TRBV19 and TRBJ1-5 gives the whole variable domain DGGITQSPKYLFRKEGQNVTLSCEQNLNHDAMYWYRQDPGQGLRLIYYSQIVNDFQKGDIAEGYSVSREKKESFPLTVTSAQKNPTAFYLCASSMASLGNQPQHFGDGTRLSIL.